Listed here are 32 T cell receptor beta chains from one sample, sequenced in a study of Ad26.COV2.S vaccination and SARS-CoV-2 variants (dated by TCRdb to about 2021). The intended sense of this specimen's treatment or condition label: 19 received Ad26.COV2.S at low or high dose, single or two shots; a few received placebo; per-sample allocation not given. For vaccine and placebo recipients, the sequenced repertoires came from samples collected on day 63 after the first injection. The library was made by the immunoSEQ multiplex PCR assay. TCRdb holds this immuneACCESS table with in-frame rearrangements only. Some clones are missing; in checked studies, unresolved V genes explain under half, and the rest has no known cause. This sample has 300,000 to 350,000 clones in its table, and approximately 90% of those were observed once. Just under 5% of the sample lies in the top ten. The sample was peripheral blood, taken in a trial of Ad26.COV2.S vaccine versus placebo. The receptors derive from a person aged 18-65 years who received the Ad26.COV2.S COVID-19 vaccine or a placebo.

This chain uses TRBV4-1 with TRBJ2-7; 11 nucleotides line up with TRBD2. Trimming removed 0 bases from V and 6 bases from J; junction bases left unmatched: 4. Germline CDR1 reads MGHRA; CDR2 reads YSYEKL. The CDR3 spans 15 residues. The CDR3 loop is CASSQDVAGGLEQYF. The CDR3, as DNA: TGCGCCAGCAGCCAAGACGTAGCGGGGGGGCTCGAGCAGTACTTC.

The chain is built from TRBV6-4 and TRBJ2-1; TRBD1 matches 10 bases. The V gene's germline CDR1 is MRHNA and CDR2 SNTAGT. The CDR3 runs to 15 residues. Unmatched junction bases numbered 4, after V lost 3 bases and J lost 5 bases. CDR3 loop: CASSETGTGDNEQFF. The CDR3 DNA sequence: TGTGCCAGCAGTGAGACCGGGACAGGGGACAATGAGCAGTTCTTC.

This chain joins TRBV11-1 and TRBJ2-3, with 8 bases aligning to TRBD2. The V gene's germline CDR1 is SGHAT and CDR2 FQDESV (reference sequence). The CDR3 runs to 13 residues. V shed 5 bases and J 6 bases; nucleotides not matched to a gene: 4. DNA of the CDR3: TGTGCCAGCAGCCTCGAGCGGGAGGATACGCAGTATTTT. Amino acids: CASSLEREDTQYF.

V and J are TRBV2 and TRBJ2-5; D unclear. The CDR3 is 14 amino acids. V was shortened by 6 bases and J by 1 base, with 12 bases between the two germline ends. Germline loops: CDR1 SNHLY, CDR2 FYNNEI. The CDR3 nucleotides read TGTGCCAGCAGAGATACAGTAATCCAAGAGACCCAGTACTTC. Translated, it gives CASRDTVIQETQYF.

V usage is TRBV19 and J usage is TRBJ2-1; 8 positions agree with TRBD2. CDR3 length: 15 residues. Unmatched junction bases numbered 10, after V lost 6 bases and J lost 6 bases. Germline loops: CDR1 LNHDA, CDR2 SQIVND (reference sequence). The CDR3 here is CASSSGSSHSNEQFF. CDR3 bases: TGTGCCAGTAGCAGCGGGAGTTCCCATAGCAATGAGCAGTTCTTC.

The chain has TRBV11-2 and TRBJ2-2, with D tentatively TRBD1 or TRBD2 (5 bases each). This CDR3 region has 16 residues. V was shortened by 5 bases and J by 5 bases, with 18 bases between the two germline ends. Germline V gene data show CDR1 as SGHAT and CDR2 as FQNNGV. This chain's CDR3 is CASSATPGTVTGELFF. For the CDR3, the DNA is TGTGCCAGCAGCGCGACCCCCGGGACCGTGACCGGGGAGCTGTTTTTT.

The CDR3 sequence: CASRYGGTGTNNEQFF. Here the CDR3 DNA reads TGTGCCAGCAGGTACGGGGGGACAGGGACCAACAATGAGCAGTTCTTC. The V and J genes are TRBV6-5 and TRBJ2-1; the match to TRBD1 covers 9 bases. The germline V gene encodes CDR1 MNHEY and CDR2 SVGAGI. V lost 6 bases and J lost 5; bases outside the gene matches: 11. The CDR3 length is 16 residues.

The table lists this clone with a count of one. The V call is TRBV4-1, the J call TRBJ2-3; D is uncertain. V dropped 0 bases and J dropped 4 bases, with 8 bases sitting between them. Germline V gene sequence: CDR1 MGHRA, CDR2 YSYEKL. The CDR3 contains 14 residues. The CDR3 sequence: CASSQEVSSDTQYF. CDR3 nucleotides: TGCGCCAGCAGCCAAGAAGTAAGCTCAGATACGCAGTATTTT.

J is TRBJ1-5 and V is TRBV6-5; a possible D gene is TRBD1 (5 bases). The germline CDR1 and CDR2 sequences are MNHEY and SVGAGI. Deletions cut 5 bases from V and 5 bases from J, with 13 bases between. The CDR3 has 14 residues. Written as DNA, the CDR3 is TGTGCCAGCAGTAGGGGCAGGGCGGATCAGCCCCAGCATTTT. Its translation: CASSRGRADQPQHF.

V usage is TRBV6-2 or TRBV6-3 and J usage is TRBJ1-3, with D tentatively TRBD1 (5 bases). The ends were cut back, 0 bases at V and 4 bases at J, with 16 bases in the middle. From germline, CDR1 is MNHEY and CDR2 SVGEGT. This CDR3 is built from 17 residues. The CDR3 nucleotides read TGTGCCAGCAGTTACTCCGCCAGGGACTTAGCCGGAAACACCATATATTTT. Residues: CASSYSARDLAGNTIYF.

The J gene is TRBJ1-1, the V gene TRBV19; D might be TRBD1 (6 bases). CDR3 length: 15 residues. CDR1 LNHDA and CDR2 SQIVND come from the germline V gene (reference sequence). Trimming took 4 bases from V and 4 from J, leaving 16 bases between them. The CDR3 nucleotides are TGTGCCAGTAGTACTGGGGGCAGGGGAGGCACTGAAGCTTTCTTT. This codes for CASSTGGRGGTEAFF.

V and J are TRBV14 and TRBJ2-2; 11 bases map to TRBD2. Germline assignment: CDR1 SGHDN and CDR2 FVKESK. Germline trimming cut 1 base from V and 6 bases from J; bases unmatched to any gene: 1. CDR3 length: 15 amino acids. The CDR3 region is CASSQALAGAGELFF. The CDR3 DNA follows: TGTGCCAGCAGCCAAGCACTAGCGGGAGCCGGGGAGCTGTTTTTT.

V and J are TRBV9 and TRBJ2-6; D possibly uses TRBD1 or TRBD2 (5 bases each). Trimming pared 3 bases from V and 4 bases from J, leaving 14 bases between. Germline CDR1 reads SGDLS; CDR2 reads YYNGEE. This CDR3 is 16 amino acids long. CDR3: CASSGGSGSGANVLTF. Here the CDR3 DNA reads TGTGCCAGCAGCGGAGGCTCAGGGAGCGGGGCCAACGTCCTGACTTTC.

The CDR3 DNA is TGTGCCAGCAGTCTACTAGCGGGAGGATCCACAGATACGCAGTATTTT. It specifies CASSLLAGGSTDTQYF. The chain has TRBV28 and TRBJ2-3; TRBD2 agrees at 12 bases. The CDR3 has 16 residues. The V gene end was trimmed by 5 bases and the J gene end by 2 bases; junction bases not matched to a gene: 5. The germline V gene has CDR1 MDHEN and CDR2 SYDVKM.

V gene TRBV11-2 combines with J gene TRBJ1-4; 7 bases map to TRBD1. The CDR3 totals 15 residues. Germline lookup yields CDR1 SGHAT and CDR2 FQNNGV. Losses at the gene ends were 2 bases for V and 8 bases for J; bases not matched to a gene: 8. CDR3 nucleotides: TGTGCCAGCAGCTTATTCGGCAGGGGGTCCGAAAAACTGTTTTTT. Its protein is CASSLFGRGSEKLFF. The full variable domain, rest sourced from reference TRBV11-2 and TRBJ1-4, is EAGVAQSPRYKIIEKRQSVAFWCNPISGHATLYWYQQILGQGPKLLIQFQNNGVVDDSQLPKDRFSAERLKGVDSTLKIQPAKLEDSAVYLCASSLFGRGSEKLFFGSGTQLSVL.

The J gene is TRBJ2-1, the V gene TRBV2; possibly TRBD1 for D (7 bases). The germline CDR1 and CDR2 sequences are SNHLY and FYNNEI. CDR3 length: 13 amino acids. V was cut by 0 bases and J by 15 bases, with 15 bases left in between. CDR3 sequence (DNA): TGTGCCAGCAGTGAAGCGCAGGGGGGTCTGCCGTTCTTC. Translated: CASSEAQGGLPFF.

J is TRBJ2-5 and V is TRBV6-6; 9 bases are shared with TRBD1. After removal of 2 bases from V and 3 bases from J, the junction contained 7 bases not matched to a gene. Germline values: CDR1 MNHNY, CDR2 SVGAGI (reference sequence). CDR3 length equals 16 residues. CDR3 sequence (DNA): TGTGCCAGCAGTTACGGATACAGGGGGCAAGAAGAGACCCAGTACTTC. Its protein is CASSYGYRGQEETQYF.

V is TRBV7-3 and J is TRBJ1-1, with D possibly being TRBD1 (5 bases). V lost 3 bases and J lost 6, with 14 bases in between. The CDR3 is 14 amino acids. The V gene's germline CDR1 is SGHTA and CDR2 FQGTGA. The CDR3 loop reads CASSFTGTGSEAFF. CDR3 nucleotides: TGTGCCAGCAGCTTTACCGGGACTGGGTCTGAAGCTTTCTTT. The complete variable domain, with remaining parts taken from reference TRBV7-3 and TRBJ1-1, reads GAGVSQTPSNKVTEKGKYVELRCDPISGHTALYWYRQSLGQGPEFLIYFQGTGAADDSGLPNDRFFAVRPEGSVSTLKIQRTERGDSAVYLCASSFTGTGSEAFFGQGTRLTVV.

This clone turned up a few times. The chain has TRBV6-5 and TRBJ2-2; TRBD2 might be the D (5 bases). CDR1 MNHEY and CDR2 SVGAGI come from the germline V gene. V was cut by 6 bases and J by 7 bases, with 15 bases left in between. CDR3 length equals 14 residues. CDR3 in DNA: TGTGCCAGCAGGCCCGGAGGAGTCGGCGGGGAGCTGTTTTTT. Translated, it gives CASRPGGVGGELFF.

The CDR3 loop is CASLGHGSYNEQFF. CDR3 bases: TGTGCCAGCCTGGGACATGGCTCCTACAATGAGCAGTTCTTC. The rearrangement links TRBV28 to TRBJ2-1; the D gene is possibly TRBD1 (6 bases). Germline CDR1 reads MDHEN; CDR2 reads SYDVKM. Deletions cut 8 bases from V and 0 bases from J, with 11 bases between. The CDR3 runs 14 residues.

The CDR3 DNA reads TGTGCCAGCAGCCAGGAAACAGGGGCTAATGAAAAACTGTTTTTT. As protein: CASSQETGANEKLFF. The gene calls are TRBV4-2 and TRBJ1-4; 7 nucleotides line up with TRBD1. CDR1 LGHNA and CDR2 YNFKEQ come from the germline V gene. With 3 bases clipped from V and 3 bases from J, the junction kept 4 bases outside the gene matches. The CDR3 contains 15 residues.

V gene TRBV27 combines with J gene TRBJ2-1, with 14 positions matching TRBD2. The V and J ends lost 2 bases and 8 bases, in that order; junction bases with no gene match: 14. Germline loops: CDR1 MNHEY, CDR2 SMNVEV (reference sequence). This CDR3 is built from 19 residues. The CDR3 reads CASSLGSPWGTSGSDEQFF. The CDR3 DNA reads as TGTGCCAGCAGTTTAGGCAGCCCCTGGGGGACTAGCGGGAGCGATGAGCAGTTCTTC.

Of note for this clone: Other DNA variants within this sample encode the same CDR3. The CDR3 DNA sequence: TGCGCCAGCAGCCAAGGGTTAGCGGAGAACACCGGGGAGCTGTTTTTT. This sequence encodes CASSQGLAENTGELFF. The V gene is TRBV4-1, the J gene TRBJ2-2; possible D gene TRBD2, 6 bases. Trimming took off 1 base at V and 1 base at J, with 10 bases between the two ends. The CDR3 runs 16 residues. The germline V gene encodes CDR1 MGHRA and CDR2 YSYEKL.

The CDR3 is CSVVLAGGRRVNEQFF. The CDR3, as DNA: TGCAGCGTCGTTCTAGCGGGGGGGAGAAGGGTCAATGAGCAGTTCTTC. The chain uses TRBV29-1 and TRBJ2-1, with 12 bases fitting TRBD2. With V trimmed by 6 bases and J by 6 bases, 12 bases remained unmatched. The CDR3 spans 16 residues. The V gene's germline CDR1 is SQVTM and CDR2 ANQGSEA.

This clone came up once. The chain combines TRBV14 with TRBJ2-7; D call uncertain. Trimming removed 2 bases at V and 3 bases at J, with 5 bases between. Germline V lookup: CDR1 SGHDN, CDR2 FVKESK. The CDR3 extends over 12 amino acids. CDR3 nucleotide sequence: TGTGCCAGCAGCCAATGGAGCTACGAGCAGTACTTC. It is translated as CASSQWSYEQYF.

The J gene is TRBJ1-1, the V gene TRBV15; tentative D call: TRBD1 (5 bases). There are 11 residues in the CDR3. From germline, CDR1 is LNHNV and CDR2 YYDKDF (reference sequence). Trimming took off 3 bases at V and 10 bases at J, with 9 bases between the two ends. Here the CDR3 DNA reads TGTGCCACCAGCAGGGACACCCGAGCTTTCTTT. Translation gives CATSRDTRAFF.

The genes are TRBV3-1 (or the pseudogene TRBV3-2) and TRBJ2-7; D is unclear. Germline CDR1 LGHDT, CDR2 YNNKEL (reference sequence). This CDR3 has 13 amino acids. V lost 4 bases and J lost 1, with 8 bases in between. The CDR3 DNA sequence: TGTGCCAGCAGCCGATCCAGATCCTACGAGCAGTACTTC. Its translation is CASSRSRSYEQYF.

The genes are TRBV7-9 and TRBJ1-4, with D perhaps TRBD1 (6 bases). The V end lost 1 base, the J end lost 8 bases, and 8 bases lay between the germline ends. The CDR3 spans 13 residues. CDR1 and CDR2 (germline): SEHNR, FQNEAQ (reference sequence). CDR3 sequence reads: CASSLGGPEKLFF. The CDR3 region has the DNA TGTGCCAGCAGCTTAGGGGGGCCGGAAAAACTGTTTTTT. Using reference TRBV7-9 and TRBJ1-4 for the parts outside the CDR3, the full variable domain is DTGVSQNPRHKITKRGQNVTFRCDPISEHNRLYWYRQTLGQGPEFLTYFQNEAQLEKSRLLSDRFSAERPKGSFSTLEIQRTEQGDSAMYLCASSLGGPEKLFFGSGTQLSVL.

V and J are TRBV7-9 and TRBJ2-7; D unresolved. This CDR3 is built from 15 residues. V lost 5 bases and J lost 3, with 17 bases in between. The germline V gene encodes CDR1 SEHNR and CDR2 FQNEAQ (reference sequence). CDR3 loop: CASSPATKTLYEQYF. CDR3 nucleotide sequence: TGTGCCAGCAGCCCAGCTACCAAAACCCTCTACGAGCAGTACTTC.

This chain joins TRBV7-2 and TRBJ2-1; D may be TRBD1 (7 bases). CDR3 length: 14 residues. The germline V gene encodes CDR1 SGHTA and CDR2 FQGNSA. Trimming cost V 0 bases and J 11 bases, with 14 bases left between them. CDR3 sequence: CASSLADAGGKQFF. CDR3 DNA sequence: TGTGCCAGCAGCTTAGCGGACGCAGGGGGGAAGCAGTTCTTC.

CDR3 residues: CASMYFGAGPDTQYF. In DNA form, the CDR3 reads TGTGCCAGCATGTATTTTGGGGCCGGGCCAGATACGCAGTATTTT. The chain is built from TRBV27 and TRBJ2-3; a possible D gene is TRBD1 (5 bases). Germline V gene data show CDR1 as MNHEY and CDR2 as SMNVEV (reference sequence). The germline V and J ends were trimmed by 7 bases and 4 bases, with 18 bases remaining between them. This CDR3 region has 15 residues.

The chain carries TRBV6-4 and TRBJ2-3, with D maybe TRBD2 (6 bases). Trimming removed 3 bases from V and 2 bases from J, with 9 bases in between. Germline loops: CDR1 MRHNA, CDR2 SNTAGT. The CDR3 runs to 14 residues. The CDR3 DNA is TGTGCCAGCAGTGAGACGGGAGACACAGATACGCAGTATTTT. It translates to CASSETGDTDTQYF.